Included here is one T cell receptor beta chain sequence, with context. This record belongs to a study of blood T cell repertoires in COVID-19. As for the study in general: Sample material is recorded as cDNA or gDNA derived from T cells, B-cell-depleted T cells, or PBMCs.

The CDR3 totals 16 residues. Per germline, CDR1 MGHRA and CDR2 YSYEKL. Trimming removed 1 base from V and 5 bases from J; junction bases left unmatched: 11. The table came from immunoSEQ multiplex PCR; TCRdb's copy has only in-frame clones and leaves some out. The sample lists about 260,000 clones; 84% were seen once. J is TRBJ2-7 and V is TRBV4-1; TRBD2 agrees at 7 bases. The specimen sequenced was peripheral blood. This clonotype was obtained from a woman aged 40 to 50 who had recovered from COVID-19. In nucleotides, the CDR3 is TGCGCCAGCAGCCAAGTGTTGCGGGGAGGGAAGAACGAGCAGTACTTC. It encodes CASSQVLRGGKNEQYF.